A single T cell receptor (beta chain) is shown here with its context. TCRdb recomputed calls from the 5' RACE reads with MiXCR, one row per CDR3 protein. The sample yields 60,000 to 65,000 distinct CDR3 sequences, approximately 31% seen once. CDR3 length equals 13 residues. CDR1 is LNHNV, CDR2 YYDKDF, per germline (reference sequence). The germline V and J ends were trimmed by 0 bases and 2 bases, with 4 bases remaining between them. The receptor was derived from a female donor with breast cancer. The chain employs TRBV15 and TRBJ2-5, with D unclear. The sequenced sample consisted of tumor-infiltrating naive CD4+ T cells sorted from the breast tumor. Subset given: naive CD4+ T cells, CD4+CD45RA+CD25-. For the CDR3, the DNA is TGTGCCACCAGCAGAGACGGACAAGAGACCCAGTACTTC. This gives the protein CATSRDGQETQYF.